Presented here are 7 T cell receptor beta chains from one specimen sequenced in a study of T cells of healthy individuals. A single record per CDR3 protein comes from TCRdb applying MiXCR to the 5' RACE reads. The sample shows some 41,000 distinct CDR3 sequences, 4.5% of them seen only once. The receptor set was obtained from a human donor in good health.

This clonotype occurred many times. The rearrangement uses TRBV5-1 and TRBJ2-1, with 10 nucleotides matching TRBD2. J lost 0 bases, V lost 7 bases, and 19 bases had no gene match. CDR1 and CDR2 from the germline V gene are SGHRS and YFSETQ. The CDR3 runs 20 residues. This chain's CDR3 is CASSLGSPSGGTRSYNEQFF. The CDR3 coding sequence is TGCGCCAGCTCACTGGGGTCGCCTAGCGGGGGTACCCGCTCCTACAATGAGCAGTTCTTC.

This clonotype was counted between two and nine times. The chain uses TRBV20-1 and TRBJ2-1; TRBD1 matches at 7 bases. The germline V gene encodes CDR1 DFQATT and CDR2 SNEGSKA (reference sequence). V shed 6 bases, J shed 15 bases, and the junction held 14 bases outside the gene matches. The CDR3 is made up of 12 amino acids. The CDR3 DNA sequence: TGCAGTGCGTTACAGGGGAATTATTTTGGGTTCTTC. This translates into CSALQGNYFGFF.

This clonotype was counted a few times. The rearrangement uses TRBV3-1 and TRBJ2-2, with 7 bases fitting TRBD1. V trimming: 4 bases; J trimming: 6 bases; junction bases outside the gene matches: 14. The CDR3 has 17 residues. Per the germline V gene, CDR1 is LGHDT and CDR2 is YNNKEL (reference sequence). CDR3: CASSPPWDSGGPGELFF. CDR3 nucleotides: TGTGCCAGCAGCCCCCCTTGGGACAGCGGCGGTCCCGGGGAGCTGTTTTTT.

This clonotype has ten or more counts. The rearrangement joins TRBV24-1 to TRBJ1-4; no firm D call. The CDR3 loop spans 16 amino acids. Germline CDR1 KGHDR, CDR2 SFDVKD. V was trimmed by 9 bases and J by 7 bases, leaving 23 bases between them. CDR3 protein: CATQDGKVHLVEKLFF. The DNA for the CDR3 is TGTGCCACCCAGGATGGGAAAGTACATTTGGTTGAAAAACTGTTTTTT.

This clonotype was seen only a few times. The gene calls are TRBV12-3 or TRBV12-4 and TRBJ1-2, with 8 bases lining up with TRBD1. The CDR3 runs to 14 residues. J lost 8 bases, V lost 1 base, and 6 bases had no gene match. The CDR3 is CASSLGGQAFGYTF. In DNA form, the CDR3 reads TGTGCCAGCAGTTTAGGGGGACAGGCTTTCGGCTACACCTTC.

This clonotype was counted ten times or more. The gene calls are TRBV5-6 and TRBJ1-1, with D perhaps TRBD1 (6 bases). The CDR3 runs 14 residues. V was clipped by 6 bases and J by 4 bases, with 16 bases between them. Per the germline V gene, CDR1 is SGHDT and CDR2 is YYEEEE. CDR3 sequence (DNA): TGTGCCAGCAACATACAGGGACGGGGCACTGAAGCTTTCTTT. Translation: CASNIQGRGTEAFF.

In this sample, this clonotype turned up many times. The CDR3 bases are TGTGCCAGCAGTTTCCGGGAGGGCGGGGAGCTGTTTTTT. Protein sequence: CASSFREGGELFF. The chain links TRBV12-3 or TRBV12-4 to TRBJ2-2, with 8 bases identical to TRBD2. V lost 3 bases, J lost 7 bases, and 1 base stayed unmatched. The CDR3 consists of 13 residues.